These T cell receptor beta chains were read from a single sample in a study of T cell changes during pregnancy in multiple sclerosis. Sequencing used immunoSEQ multiplex PCR; TCRdb keeps in-frame clones, though not all of them. The sample comprises 100,000 or so clones, more than 80% of which are singletons, and more than 0.95% rests with the top ten. The material sequenced was peripheral blood, taken in the second trimester of pregnancy. The origin of the receptors is a female donor with multiple sclerosis, enrolled in a pregnancy study. The CDR3 runs from the conserved cysteine through the conserved F or W. A D gene is named only where the DNA matches it firmly. Where a row states a size, it is once, few, many or the class of an expanded clone; other rows omit it.

clone_size: .
d_call: .
j_call: TRBJ1-2
v_call: TRBV5-6
cdr3_nt: TGTGCCAGCAGCCTAAAAACAGGAACCGGCTACACCTTC
cdr3_aa: CASSLKTGTGYTF

clone_size: .
d_call: TRBD1
j_call: TRBJ1-1
v_call: TRBV19
cdr3_nt: TGTGCCAGTAGTACTGGACAGGGGAACACTGAAGCTTTCTTT
cdr3_aa: CASSTGQGNTEAFF

clone_size: .
d_call: TRBD1
j_call: TRBJ2-7
v_call: TRBV2
cdr3_nt: TGTGCCAGCAGACTTCCCTTAGGCAGGGGGAGCGACGAGCAGTACTTC
cdr3_aa: CASRLPLGRGSDEQYF

clone_size: .
d_call: .
j_call: TRBJ2-5
v_call: TRBV7-9
cdr3_nt: TGTGCCAGCAATTCGCGCCCGGGGAAGACCCAGTACTTC
cdr3_aa: CASNSRPGKTQYF

clone_size: .
d_call: .
j_call: TRBJ2-1
v_call: TRBV11-3
cdr3_nt: TGTGCCAGCAGCTTAGACCGGGGTCCTGAGCAGTTCTTC
cdr3_aa: CASSLDRGPEQFF

clone_size: once
d_call: .
j_call: TRBJ1-4
v_call: TRBV7-2
cdr3_nt: TGTGCCAGCAGCTTAGGGACCCAGTCGGACATCGTGTTTTTT
cdr3_aa: CASSLGTQSDIVFF

clone_size: .
d_call: TRBD1
j_call: TRBJ2-1
v_call: TRBV29-1
cdr3_nt: TGCAGCGTCACAGGGGACCCCTACAATGAGCAGTTCTTC
cdr3_aa: CSVTGDPYNEQFF

clone_size: .
d_call: .
j_call: TRBJ2-7
v_call: TRBV19
cdr3_nt: TGTGCCAGTAGTATGTTGTCAAGGGGAGGCTACGAGCAGTACTTC
cdr3_aa: CASSMLSRGGYEQYF

clone_size: .
d_call: TRBD2
j_call: TRBJ2-2
v_call: TRBV7-3
cdr3_nt: TGTGCCAGCAGCTCCTCTAGCGGGAGAGAGACCGGGGAGCTGTTTTTT
cdr3_aa: CASSSSSGRETGELFF

clone_size: .
d_call: TRBD1
j_call: TRBJ1-1
v_call: TRBV4-1
cdr3_nt: TGCGCCAGCAGCCCTCCGGGGGACAGAGATGCTTTCTTT
cdr3_aa: CASSPPGDRDAFF

clone_size: .
d_call: TRBD1
j_call: TRBJ2-3
v_call: TRBV28
cdr3_nt: TGTGCCAGCAGTACTACCCGACAGGGGGCAGATACGCAGTATTTT
cdr3_aa: CASSTTRQGADTQYF

clone_size: .
d_call: TRBD2
j_call: TRBJ2-7
v_call: TRBV5-1
cdr3_nt: TGCGCCAGCAGCCACGGACTAGCGGGAGACGAGCAGTACTTC
cdr3_aa: CASSHGLAGDEQYF

clone_size: once
d_call: .
j_call: TRBJ2-7
v_call: TRBV5-1
cdr3_nt: TGCGCCAGCAGCGCGGACACCCTTCGGGAGCAGTACTTC
cdr3_aa: CASSADTLREQYF

clone_size: once
d_call: .
j_call: TRBJ2-2
v_call: TRBV7-8
cdr3_nt: TGTGCCAGCATCGAAACGAGAACTACCGGGGAGCTGTTTTTT
cdr3_aa: CASIETRTTGELFF

clone_size: .
d_call: .
j_call: TRBJ2-5
v_call: TRBV5-1
cdr3_nt: TGCGCCAGCAGCTTGTATGGGACAACTCAAGAGACCCAGTACTTC
cdr3_aa: CASSLYGTTQETQYF

clone_size: .
d_call: TRBD2
j_call: TRBJ2-7
v_call: TRBV4-2
cdr3_nt: TGTGCCAGCAGCCAGTCTACTAGCGGATCTTACTACGAGCAGTACTTC
cdr3_aa: CASSQSTSGSYYEQYF

clone_size: .
d_call: TRBD2
j_call: TRBJ2-2
v_call: TRBV28
cdr3_nt: TGTGCCAGCACCCCAGGGAGGGCCGGGGAGCTGTTTTTT
cdr3_aa: CASTPGRAGELFF

clone_size: .
d_call: TRBD2
j_call: TRBJ2-1
v_call: TRBV7-2
cdr3_nt: TGTGCCAGCAGCTTAGAGTTAGCGGGAGCTCGCAATGAGCAGTTCTTC
cdr3_aa: CASSLELAGARNEQFF

clone_size: .
d_call: .
j_call: TRBJ2-3
v_call: TRBV10-3
cdr3_nt: TGTGCCATCAGTGGACGGGGAGATACGCAGTATTTT
cdr3_aa: CAISGRGDTQYF

clone_size: .
d_call: .
j_call: TRBJ1-1
v_call: TRBV2
cdr3_nt: TGTGCCAGCAGTGAATTTCAGGGGCCGAACACTGAAGCTTTCTTT
cdr3_aa: CASSEFQGPNTEAFF

clone_size: once
d_call: TRBD2
j_call: TRBJ2-7
v_call: TRBV7-2
cdr3_nt: TGTGCCAGCAGCTTAGCTGGAGGCGGGGGGTCTGCAGAGCAGTACTTC
cdr3_aa: CASSLAGGGGSAEQYF

clone_size: .
d_call: .
j_call: TRBJ2-7
v_call: TRBV5-4
cdr3_nt: TGTGCCAGCAGCTTGAGGCAGGGTACCTACGAGCAGTACTTC
cdr3_aa: CASSLRQGTYEQYF

clone_size: .
d_call: TRBD2
j_call: TRBJ2-2
v_call: TRBV7-2
cdr3_nt: TGTGCCAGCAGCGCTAGCGGGATCACCGGGGAGCTGTTTTTT
cdr3_aa: CASSASGITGELFF

clone_size: .
d_call: .
j_call: TRBJ1-3
v_call: TRBV11-2
cdr3_nt: TGTGCCAGCAGCTCCTTGTGGGGCCCTCGGACCGGAAACACCATATATTTT
cdr3_aa: CASSSLWGPRTGNTIYF

clone_size: .
d_call: TRBD1
j_call: TRBJ1-2
v_call: TRBV5-1
cdr3_nt: TGCGCCAGCAGGGGGGCAGGCCAGGGGGCCAACTATGGCTACACCTTC
cdr3_aa: CASRGAGQGANYGYTF

clone_size: once
d_call: TRBD2
j_call: TRBJ2-5
v_call: TRBV29-1
cdr3_nt: TGCAGCGTTGCCGGACTAGCGGCCCAGGCATTGACCCAGTACTTC
cdr3_aa: CSVAGLAAQALTQYF

clone_size: .
d_call: .
j_call: TRBJ1-1
v_call: TRBV5-5
cdr3_nt: TGTGCCAGCAGCCCGTTTAGTGATACGTTGGCTTTCTTT
cdr3_aa: CASSPFSDTLAFF

clone_size: .
d_call: .
j_call: TRBJ2-1
v_call: TRBV5-1
cdr3_nt: TGCGCCAGCAGCTTTGTACGAGATGAGCAGTTCTTC
cdr3_aa: CASSFVRDEQFF

clone_size: .
d_call: .
j_call: TRBJ1-2
v_call: TRBV13
cdr3_nt: TGTGCCAGCAGTTTCATGGTCGGGAACGGCTACACCTTC
cdr3_aa: CASSFMVGNGYTF

clone_size: .
d_call: .
j_call: TRBJ2-7
v_call: TRBV19
cdr3_nt: TGTGCCAGTAGCGGACAGACGACCTACGAGCAGTACTTC
cdr3_aa: CASSGQTTYEQYF

clone_size: .
d_call: TRBD1
j_call: TRBJ1-5
v_call: TRBV30
cdr3_nt: TGTGCCTGGAGTCCGGGACAGGGGACTCAGCCCCAGCATTTT
cdr3_aa: CAWSPGQGTQPQHF

clone_size: .
d_call: TRBD1
j_call: TRBJ2-1
v_call: TRBV5-1
cdr3_nt: TGCGCCAGCAGCCCGGGACAGGGTCCCTACAATGAGCAGTTCTTC
cdr3_aa: CASSPGQGPYNEQFF

clone_size: .
d_call: .
j_call: TRBJ2-6
v_call: TRBV5-1
cdr3_nt: TGCGCCAGCAGCTTCGCCGGCTCTGGGGCCAACGTCCTGACTTTC
cdr3_aa: CASSFAGSGANVLTF

clone_size: .
d_call: TRBD1
j_call: TRBJ1-3
v_call: TRBV5-1
cdr3_nt: TGCGCCAGCAGCCTGGGACAGTCTGGAAACACCATATATTTT
cdr3_aa: CASSLGQSGNTIYF

clone_size: .
d_call: TRBD1
j_call: TRBJ2-3
v_call: TRBV14
cdr3_nt: TGTGCCAGCAGCCTCACAGGGGGCAGAACAGATACGCAGTATTTT
cdr3_aa: CASSLTGGRTDTQYF

clone_size: few
d_call: .
j_call: TRBJ1-1
v_call: TRBV30
cdr3_nt: TGTGCCTGGAGTGTACTAAGGGGGAATTTGGGTGAAGCTTTCTTT
cdr3_aa: CAWSVLRGNLGEAFF

clone_size: .
d_call: .
j_call: TRBJ1-1
v_call: TRBV5-4
cdr3_nt: TGTGCCAGCAGCTTGAGTAGATTTACTGAAGCTTTCTTT
cdr3_aa: CASSLSRFTEAFF

clone_size: .
d_call: .
j_call: TRBJ2-1
v_call: TRBV9
cdr3_nt: TGTGCCAGCGGTCCGGGACTCACGTACAATGAGCAGTTCTTC
cdr3_aa: CASGPGLTYNEQFF

clone_size: .
d_call: .
j_call: TRBJ2-5
v_call: TRBV4-2
cdr3_nt: TGTGCCAGCAGCCAAGGGGTCGGGGTAGAAGAGACCCAGTACTTC
cdr3_aa: CASSQGVGVEETQYF

clone_size: .
d_call: TRBD1
j_call: TRBJ1-1
v_call: TRBV5-6
cdr3_nt: TGTGCCAGCAGCTTTCGACAGGGAGGGAACACTGAAGCTTTCTTT
cdr3_aa: CASSFRQGGNTEAFF

clone_size: few
d_call: .
j_call: TRBJ1-3
v_call: TRBV30
cdr3_nt: TGTGCCTGGAGTAACCCTACAGGACCGCTCTCTGGAAACACCATATATTTT
cdr3_aa: CAWSNPTGPLSGNTIYF

clone_size: few
d_call: TRBD1
j_call: TRBJ2-5
v_call: TRBV27
cdr3_nt: TGTGCCAGCAGGCGACAGGGAGAGTGGGAGACCCAGTACTTC
cdr3_aa: CASRRQGEWETQYF

clone_size: .
d_call: TRBD1
j_call: TRBJ1-1
v_call: TRBV28
cdr3_nt: TGTGCCAGCAGTTCGATCGGTTCGTGGGACAGGGGGCCCACTGAAGCTTTCTTT
cdr3_aa: CASSSIGSWDRGPTEAFF

clone_size: .
d_call: TRBD2
j_call: TRBJ2-7
v_call: TRBV27
cdr3_nt: TGTGCCAGCAGTTCCCCGAACCTAGCGGGAAACGGCGAGCAGTACTTC
cdr3_aa: CASSSPNLAGNGEQYF

clone_size: .
d_call: TRBD2
j_call: TRBJ2-1
v_call: TRBV6-6
cdr3_nt: TGTGCCAGCAAACCGGGACTAGGGTCCCATGAGCAGTTCTTC
cdr3_aa: CASKPGLGSHEQFF

clone_size: .
d_call: .
j_call: TRBJ1-1
v_call: TRBV27
cdr3_nt: TGTGCCAGCAGTTTAAGGGGGTCGGGGAACACTGAAGCTTTCTTT
cdr3_aa: CASSLRGSGNTEAFF

clone_size: .
d_call: TRBD1
j_call: TRBJ2-5
v_call: TRBV18
cdr3_nt: TGTGCCAGCTCACCAATTACAGGGGGCAGAGAGACCCAGTACTTC
cdr3_aa: CASSPITGGRETQYF

clone_size: .
d_call: TRBD1
j_call: TRBJ1-1
v_call: TRBV11-2
cdr3_nt: TGTGCCAGCAGCTTAGACACCGGGACAGGCAACACTGAAGCTTTCTTT
cdr3_aa: CASSLDTGTGNTEAFF

clone_size: .
d_call: .
j_call: TRBJ1-1
v_call: TRBV2
cdr3_nt: TGTGCCAGCAGCGCCCCAGGAAACACTGAAGCTTTCTTT
cdr3_aa: CASSAPGNTEAFF

clone_size: .
d_call: .
j_call: TRBJ2-3
v_call: TRBV6-8
cdr3_nt: TGTGCCAGCAGTTACCCTTCCCAAAAGGGGGACACGCAGTATTTT
cdr3_aa: CASSYPSQKGDTQYF

clone_size: once
d_call: .
j_call: TRBJ2-7
v_call: TRBV19
cdr3_nt: TGTGCCAGTAGTATGGCCACAGAGTACGAGCAGTACTTC
cdr3_aa: CASSMATEYEQYF

clone_size: .
d_call: .
j_call: TRBJ2-7
v_call: TRBV6-1
cdr3_nt: TGTGCCAGCAGTGGCCGTAGCGCTACCTACGAGCAGTACTTC
cdr3_aa: CASSGRSATYEQYF

clone_size: .
d_call: .
j_call: TRBJ2-1
v_call: TRBV5-4
cdr3_nt: TGTGCCAGCGCGAGCGACGAAGGTAATGAGCAGTTCTTC
cdr3_aa: CASASDEGNEQFF